Below are 10 T cell receptor beta chains sequenced from a single sample in a study of blood T cell repertoires in COVID-19. The method was immunoSEQ multiplex PCR; TCRdb's version includes in-frame clones alone and lacks a portion of them. The sample lists a few hundred thousand clones; roughly nine tenths were seen once. The specimen sequenced was PBMCs or T cells enriched from blood (not recorded which). These receptors were collected from a man aged 18 to 29 who had recovered from COVID-19.

V is TRBV19 and J is TRBJ1-3, with a tentative D call TRBD1 (5 bases). With 3 bases removed from V and 3 bases from J, the gap between germline ends came to 21 bases. Germline values: CDR1 LNHDA, CDR2 SQIVND (reference sequence). The CDR3 is made up of 18 amino acids. The CDR3 coding sequence is TGTGCCAGTAGTATTAGGATTGAGAGACAGCGCTTTGGAAACACCATATATTTT. This sequence encodes CASSIRIERQRFGNTIYF.

The V gene is TRBV18, the J gene TRBJ2-1; no reliable D call. V gave up 1 base and J gave up 0 bases, with 10 bases separating them. Germline CDR1 and CDR2: KGHSH and LQKENI. The CDR3 covers 16 residues. Here the CDR3 DNA reads TGTGCCAGCTCACCACTCAGCGACTCCTCCTACAATGAGCAGTTCTTC. Its translation: CASSPLSDSSYNEQFF.

V and J are TRBV11-2 and TRBJ2-7, with TRBD1 identical over 8 bases. The CDR3 extends over 13 amino acids. Unmatched junction bases numbered 5, after V lost 5 bases and J lost 5 bases. Germline CDR1 SGHAT, CDR2 FQNNGV. As DNA, the CDR3 is TGTGCCAGCAGCGCCGACAGGGGCCACGAGCAGTACTTC. This encodes CASSADRGHEQYF.

The chain recombines TRBV28 with TRBJ2-6, with TRBD1 matching 8 bases. The V gene's germline CDR1 is MDHEN and CDR2 SYDVKM. The length of the CDR3 is 18 residues. With V trimmed by 7 bases and J by 1 base, 12 bases remained unmatched. CDR3 loop: CASNTGQGLLSGANVLTF. CDR3 coding DNA: TGTGCCAGCAACACCGGACAGGGCCTCCTATCTGGGGCCAACGTCCTGACTTTC.

The V and J genes are TRBV6-5 and TRBJ2-7, with D uncertain. V was cut by 6 bases and J by 3 bases, with 12 bases left in between. Germline values: CDR1 MNHEY, CDR2 SVGAGI. The CDR3 has 13 amino acids. This CDR3 is CASSQTDFYEQYF. In DNA form, the CDR3 reads TGTGCCAGCAGCCAGACTGACTTCTACGAGCAGTACTTC.

The genes are TRBV7-8 and TRBJ2-5; 9 nucleotides line up with TRBD1. With V trimmed by 5 bases and J by 5 bases, 6 bases remained unmatched. Germline CDR1 reads SGHVS; CDR2 reads FQNEAQ. The CDR3 runs to 14 residues. DNA for the CDR3: TGTGCCAGCAGCCTACAACAGGGGGCTGAGACCCAGTACTTC. Its translation is CASSLQQGAETQYF.

Worth noting for this clone: Other DNA sequences from this sample encode an identical CDR3 as well. The J gene is TRBJ1-2, the V gene TRBV6-5; 9 positions agree with TRBD1. The J segment lost 4 bases and the V segment lost 0 bases, leaving 0 bases of the junction unmatched. CDR1 MNHEY and CDR2 SVGAGI come from the germline V gene. The CDR3 extends over 14 amino acids. CDR3 bases: TGTGCCAGCAGTTACTCGACAGGGGGCTATGGCTACACCTTC. This sequence encodes CASSYSTGGYGYTF.

This sequence joins TRBV7-9 and TRBJ1-5; 7 bases are shared with TRBD1. The V segment lost 5 bases and the J segment 4 bases; nucleotides outside the gene matches: 11. CDR1 and CDR2 from the germline V gene are SEHNR and FQNEAQ (reference sequence). The CDR3 spans 16 residues. In nucleotides, the CDR3 is TGTGCCAGCAGCACGACAGCGACAGGGCAAAATCAGCCCCAGCATTTT. Translating gives CASSTTATGQNQPQHF.

V and J are TRBV6-5 and TRBJ1-5; D might be TRBD1 (5 bases). Per the germline V gene, CDR1 is MNHEY and CDR2 is SVGAGI. V lost 7 bases, J lost 4 bases, and 14 bases lay in between. The length of the CDR3 is 14 residues. The CDR3 nucleotides are TGTGCCAGCACCCAGGGAAGTAGGAATCAGCCCCAGCATTTT. It yields the protein CASTQGSRNQPQHF.

The V gene is TRBV13, the J gene TRBJ2-3, with D unclear. The V gene's germline CDR1 is PRHDT and CDR2 FYEKMQ (reference sequence). The CDR3 runs to 13 residues. Trimming left V 3 bases short and J 3 bases short, with 7 bases between. CDR3 nucleotide sequence: TGTGCCAGCAGCTTTTCCTTGACAGATACGCAGTATTTT. The encoded protein is CASSFSLTDTQYF.